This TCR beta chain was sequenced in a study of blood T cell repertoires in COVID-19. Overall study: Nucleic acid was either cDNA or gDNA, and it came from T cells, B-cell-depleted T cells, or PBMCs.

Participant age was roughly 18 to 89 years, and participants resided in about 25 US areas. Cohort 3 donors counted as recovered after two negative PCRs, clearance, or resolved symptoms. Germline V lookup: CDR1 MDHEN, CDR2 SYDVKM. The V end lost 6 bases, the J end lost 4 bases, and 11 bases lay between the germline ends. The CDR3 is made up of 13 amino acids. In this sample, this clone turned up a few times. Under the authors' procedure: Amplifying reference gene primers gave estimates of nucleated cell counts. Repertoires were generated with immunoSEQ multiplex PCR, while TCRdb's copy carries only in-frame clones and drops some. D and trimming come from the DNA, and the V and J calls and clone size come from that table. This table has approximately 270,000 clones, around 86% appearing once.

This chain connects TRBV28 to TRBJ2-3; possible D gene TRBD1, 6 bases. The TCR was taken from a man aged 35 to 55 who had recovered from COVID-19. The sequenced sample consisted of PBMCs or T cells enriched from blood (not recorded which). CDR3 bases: TGTGCCAGCAGGAAACAGGGAGCAGATACGCAGTATTTT. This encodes CASRKQGADTQYF.